This is a list of T cell receptor beta chains from one sample in a study of tumor and adjacent non-tumor tissue in lung cancer. TCRdb passed the multiplex PCR reads through MiXCR, listing each CDR3 protein once. The sample lists 100,000 to 150,000 distinct CDR3 sequences; over 65% were seen once. The material sequenced was lung tumor tissue. The receptor set was obtained from a young man with non-small cell lung cancer. CDR3s include the opening cysteine and the closing phenylalanine or tryptophan. Each record gives: clone size, V gene, CDR3 length, J gene, D gene, CDR3 DNA, CDR3 protein. A D gene is named only where the DNA matches it firmly. For some rows the clone size is stated as once, few or many, or as a class when expanded; others skip it.

.	TRBV9	15	TRBJ1-1	.	TGTGCCAGCAGCCCAGGCGGGAGGTGGGGCACTGAAGCTTTCTTT	CASSPGGRWGTEAFF
.	TRBV7-8	15	TRBJ1-5	.	TGTGTCAGCAGCTTAGGGGGTGGTAGTAATCAGCCCCAGCATTTT	CVSSLGGGSNQPQHF
.	TRBV24-1	13	TRBJ2-7	.	TGTGCCACCAGTGGGAAGCCTACCTACGTGCAGTACTTC	CATSGKPTYVQYF
.	TRBV6-2/TRBV6-3	12	TRBJ1-4	.	TGTGCCAGCAGTACCGGACTTGGGGAACTGTTTTTT	CASSTGLGELFF
.	TRBV29-1	13	TRBJ2-5	.	TGCAGCGTTGAATCCCTCAGAGGGGAGACCCAGAACTTC	CSVESLRGETQNF
many	TRBV12-3/TRBV12-4	13	TRBJ1-2	.	TGTGCCAGCAGTTTAGGCCAGATCTATGGCTACACCTTC	CASSLGQIYGYTF
once	TRBV6-6	18	TRBJ1-5	TRBD1	TGTGCCAGTAGCGCCGGGACAGGGACTTATTTTAGCAATCAGCCCCAGCATTTT	CASSAGTGTYFSNQPQHF
.	TRBV5-4	13	TRBJ2-7	.	TGTGCCAGCAGCCCGGCCCTTAGGGACGAGCAGTACTTC	CASSPALRDEQYF
once	TRBV4-1	17	TRBJ1-1	.	TGCGACAGCAGCCAACATGGGGGGCGAGGGTGGATCACTGAAGCTTTCTTT	CDSSQHGGRGWITEAFF
.	TRBV5-4	15	TRBJ2-1	.	TGTGCCAGTAGCTTGGCCGTGACAGTTTACAATGAGCAGTTCTTC	CASSLAVTVYNEQFF
.	TRBV29-1	14	TRBJ2-1	TRBD2	TGCAGCGCCGAATCTGGCGGGGGGGCAGATCAGCACTTCTTC	CSAESGGGADQHFF
many	TRBV5-1	14	TRBJ1-1	.	TGCGCCAGCAGGGAGGACGGCCTTAGTACTGAAGCTTTCTTT	CASREDGLSTEAFF
.	TRBV2	13	TRBJ2-1	TRBD2	TGTGCCAGTCAGCGGACTAGTAACGATGAGCAGTTCTTC	CASQRTSNDEQFF
many	TRBV6-1	19	TRBJ2-3	.	TGTGCCAGCAGGGGAAACCCCCGGGACTTTGGTCGGGGTGGAGATACGCAGTATTTT	CASRGNPRDFGRGGDTQYF
.	TRBV30	10	TRBJ1-2	.	TGTGCCTACTACAGGGTCGGCTACACCTTC	CAYYRVGYTF
.	TRBV6-5	16	TRBJ2-1	TRBD1	TGTGCCAGCAGTTACAGTCATAGGACAGGCTACACTGAGCAATTCTTC	CASSYSHRTGYTEQFF
many	TRBV12-3/TRBV12-4	13	TRBJ1-2	.	TGTGCCAGCAGCCCCTCGACAGCGCATGGCTACACCTTC	CASSPSTAHGYTF
few	TRBV24-1	16	TRBJ2-3	.	TGTGCCACCAATGAACCCTCGACAGGGACTCTTGGTACGCAGTATTTT	CATNEPSTGTLGTQYF
.	TRBV11-1	13	TRBJ2-5	.	TGTGCCAGCAGCCCCAGCGAGGAGGAGAGCCAGTACTTC	CASSPSEEESQYF
.	TRBV4-2	16	TRBJ2-1	TRBD1	TGTGCCAGCAGCCTGCAGACAGGGGCGACCTACAATGAGTACTTCTTC	CASSLQTGATYNEYFF
.	TRBV6-5	14	TRBJ1-2	.	TGTGCCAGCAGCCGACAGCGTTCTAACTATGACTATACCTTC	CASSRQRSNYDYTF
.	TRBV11-3	16	TRBJ2-7	.	TGTGCCAGTACCTTAGAAGGGGCGGACAATACCTACGAGCAGTACTTC	CASTLEGADNTYEQYF
.	TRBV20-1	16	TRBJ2-7	.	TGCGGTGCTAGACCTAGAACTAGTGGTAACTCCTACGAGCAGTACTTC	CGARPRTSGNSYEQYF
.	TRBV30	13	TRBJ2-2	.	TGTGCCTGGGGACAGACGAACACCGGGCAGCTGTTTTTT	CAWGQTNTGQLFF
few	TRBV5-1	15	TRBJ2-7	TRBD1	TGCGCCAGCAGCCGATCCGGGACAGGGCACAACGAGCAGTACTTC	CASSRSGTGHNEQYF
once	TRBV29-1	10	TRBJ2-7	.	TGCAGCGTTGAAATGGGCGAGCAGTACTTC	CSVEMGEQYF
few	TRBV11-2	14	TRBJ1-2	.	TGTGCCAACAGCTCAGCTCATGCGAACTATGGCTACACCTTC	CANSSAHANYGYTF
many	TRBV6-1	15	TRBJ1-3	.	TGTGCCAGCAGTATGGGGGGCCACTCTGGAAACACCATATATTTT	CASSMGGHSGNTIYF
.	TRBV6-5	13	TRBJ2-7	.	TGTGCCAGCTGTTACAACAGGGAATACAAGCAGTACTTC	CASCYNREYKQYF
.	TRBV28	18	TRBJ2-1	.	TGCGCCAGCAGTTCCCCCATAGCGGAGAAGAGCTCCTACAATGGACAGTTCTTC	CASSSPIAEKSSYNGQFF
few	TRBV9	17	TRBJ2-4	TRBD1	TGTGCCAGCAGCTCCGGACAGGGGGCGAGCGACAAAAACATTCAGTACTTC	CASSSGQGASDKNIQYF
.	TRBV12-5	14	TRBJ1-1	.	TGTACTAGTGGCTGGCTACCGGGGGACACTGGAGCTTTCTTT	CTSGWLPGDTGAFF
many	TRBV4-1	13	TRBJ1-1	.	TGCGCCAGCAGACGGACAGCGAACACTGAAGCTTTCTTT	CASRRTANTEAFF
.	TRBV20-1	15	TRBJ2-1	.	TGCAATGCCCTGACCGGGAATAGCGTTCTCCATGAACAGTTCTTC	CNALTGNSVLHEQFF
many	TRBV6-5	16	TRBJ1-5	TRBD1	TGTGCCAGCAGTCGGAACAGGGGTTCTAGCAATCAGCCCCAGCATTTT	CASSRNRGSSNQPQHF
.	TRBV12-3/TRBV12-4	15	TRBJ1-1	.	TGTGCCAGCAGTTTGAAGAACATTCGAGGGACTGAAGCTTTCTTT	CASSLKNIRGTEAFF
.	TRBV6-2/TRBV6-3	14	TRBJ2-1	.	TGTGCCAGCAGTTGGACCCGCGGCGGCAATTTGGAGTTCTTC	CASSWTRGGNLEFF
.	TRBV20-1	13	TRBJ2-3	TRBD1	TGCAGTGCCATGGGACAGGCAACAGATACGCAGTATTTT	CSAMGQATDTQYF
once	TRBV6-6	15	TRBJ2-3	.	TGTGCCAGCACCTTCGAGCCGGCGACCCCAAATACGCATTATTTT	CASTFEPATPNTHYF
many	TRBV24-1	16	TRBJ2-1	TRBD1	TGTGCCACCAGTGATACCGAGACAGGGGCCGTTGGTGAGCAGTTCTTC	CATSDTETGAVGEQFF
few	TRBV4-3	14	TRBJ2-7	.	TGCGCCAGCGGCCAAGATGCGAGCTCCTACGAGCAGTACTTC	CASGQDASSYEQYF
.	TRBV28	15	TRBJ1-1	.	TGTGCCAGCAGTACCCTGGGGGTGGGGGACACTGAAGCTTTCTTT	CASSTLGVGDTEAFF
.	TRBV4-2	14	TRBJ1-1	TRBD1	TGCACCAGCAACCCCCGACAGGGGAACGCTGAAGCTTTCTTT	CTSNPRQGNAEAFF
.	TRBV11-2	16	TRBJ2-1	.	TGTGCCAGCAACTTATATAGTAGCGCGTCCTATAATGAGCAGTTCTTC	CASNLYSSASYNEQFF
.	TRBV5-4	17	TRBJ2-3	TRBD2	TGTGCCAGCAGCTCTGGACTAGCGGGAGGGTCGGAAGATACGCAGTATTTT	CASSSGLAGGSEDTQYF
.	TRBV19	18	TRBJ2-5	.	TGTGCCAGTAGCCTATACTCCGGGACAAGGGGTCTCCAAGAGACCCAGTACTTC	CASSLYSGTRGLQETQYF
.	TRBV28	14	TRBJ2-5	.	TGTACCAGCAGTCCCCCAGGGACCCAAGAGACCCAGTACTTT	CTSSPPGTQETQYF
.	TRBV7-2	14	TRBJ1-2	.	TGTGCCAGCAGCCTCCAATTTGGGAACTATGGCTACACCTTC	CASSLQFGNYGYTF
.	TRBV10-3	13	TRBJ1-1	.	TGCGCCTTCAGTCGGACGGGGAACACTGAAGCTTTCTTT	CAFSRTGNTEAFF
.	TRBV11-2	15	TRBJ1-6	.	TGTGCCAGCTGTTTAGTGGGCGACTGCTATTTACCCCTCCACTTT	CASCLVGDCYLPLHF
few	TRBV12-3/TRBV12-4	14	TRBJ1-1	.	TGTGCCAGCAGGGAGGGGGGGCGGAGCACTGAAGCTTTCTTT	CASREGGRSTEAFF
.	TRBV6-5	14	TRBJ2-2	.	TGTGCCAGCAGAAAACAGGGGTCGCGGGGGGAGCTGATTTTT	CASRKQGSRGELIF
many	TRBV5-4	15	TRBJ2-1	.	TGTGCCAGCAGCTTGTGGGCGGGTGGCATAGATGAGCAGTTCTTC	CASSLWAGGIDEQFF
.	TRBV28	12	TRBJ2-3	.	TGTGCCAGCAGTTTATGGGCAGATACGCAATATTTT	CASSLWADTQYF
many	TRBV20-1	12	TRBJ2-1	.	TGCAGTGCTAGAGGACCGGCCAGTGAGCAGTTCTTC	CSARGPASEQFF
.	TRBV6-5	15	TRBJ2-5	TRBD2	TGTGCTGGCAGTTACTTAGCGGGGGGCCAAGAGACCCAGTACTTC	CAGSYLAGGQETQYF
.	TRBV19	14	TRBJ1-1	TRBD1	TGTGCCAATACTCTAGACAGGGGGAACACTGAAGCTTTCTTT	CANTLDRGNTEAFF
.	TRBV11-1	15	TRBJ2-5	TRBD1	TGTGCCAGCATCGCGAGGACAGGGCTCCAAGAGACCCAGTATTTC	CASIARTGLQETQYF